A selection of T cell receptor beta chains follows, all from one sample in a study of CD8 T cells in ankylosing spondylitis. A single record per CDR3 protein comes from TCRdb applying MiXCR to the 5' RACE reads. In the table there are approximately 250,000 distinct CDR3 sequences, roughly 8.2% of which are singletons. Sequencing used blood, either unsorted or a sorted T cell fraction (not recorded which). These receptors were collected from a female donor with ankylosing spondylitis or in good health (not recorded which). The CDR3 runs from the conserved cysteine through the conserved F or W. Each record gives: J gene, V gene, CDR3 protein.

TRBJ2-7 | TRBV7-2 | CASSLTGPVGYEQYF
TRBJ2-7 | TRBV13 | CASSPPMSSHEQYF
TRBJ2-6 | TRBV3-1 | CASSQDWAGANVLTF
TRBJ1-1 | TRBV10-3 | CAISENVFTEAFF
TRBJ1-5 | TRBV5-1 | CASKEGTGNQPQHF
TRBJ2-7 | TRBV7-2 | CASSSRTNSYEQYF
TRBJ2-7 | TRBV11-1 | CASSFYTGTGGRRFYEQYF
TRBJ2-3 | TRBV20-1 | CSAGPMATDTQYF
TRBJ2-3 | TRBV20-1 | CSALSGRETDAQYF
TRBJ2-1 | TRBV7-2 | CASSLNGGIDNEQFF
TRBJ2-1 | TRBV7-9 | CASSGSGRATHEQFF
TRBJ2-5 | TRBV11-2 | CASSPDGRETQYF
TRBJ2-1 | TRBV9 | CASSPSGRDEQFF
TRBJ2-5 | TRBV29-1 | CSVPEQDGWTQYF
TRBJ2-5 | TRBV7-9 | CASSWTGGKETQYF
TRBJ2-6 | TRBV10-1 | CASSGGNGANVLTF
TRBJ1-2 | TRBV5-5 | CASSSGTDLWGYTF
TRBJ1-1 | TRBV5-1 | CASSPTGVSSGTEAFF
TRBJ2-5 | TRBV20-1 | CSAVPIQETQYF
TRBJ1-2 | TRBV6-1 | CASTSLSEFLYGYTF
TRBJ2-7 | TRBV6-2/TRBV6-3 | CASTYRGQVNYEQYF
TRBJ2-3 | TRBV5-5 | CASSPGGGLLVDTQYF
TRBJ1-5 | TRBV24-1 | CATRGGPGQPQHF
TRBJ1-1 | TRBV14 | CASSLRGQTFNTEAFF
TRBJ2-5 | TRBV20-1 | CSARLAGNVETQYF
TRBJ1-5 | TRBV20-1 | CSARDRGPTGPQHF
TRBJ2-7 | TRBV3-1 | CASSQVLGQAYEQYF
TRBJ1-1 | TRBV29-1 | CSFVDGNTEAFF
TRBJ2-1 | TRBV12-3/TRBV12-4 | CASSFSGGGRNEQFF
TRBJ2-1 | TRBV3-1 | CASSQLAGGLGQFF
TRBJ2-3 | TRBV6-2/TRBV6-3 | CASRISGSPDTQYF
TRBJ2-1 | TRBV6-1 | CASRRRGQTTHNEQFF
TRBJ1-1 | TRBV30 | CAWSLRGTEAFF
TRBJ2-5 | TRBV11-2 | CASSRRTGGSETQYF
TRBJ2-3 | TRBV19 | CASSTTDQREGSDTQYF
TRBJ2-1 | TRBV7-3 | CASSLVGRSSYNEQFF
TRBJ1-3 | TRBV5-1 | CASSWGQTGGSGNTIYF
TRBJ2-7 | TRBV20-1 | CSARGSGLAGYYEQYF
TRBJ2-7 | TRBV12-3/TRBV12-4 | CASSLARGGIVDF
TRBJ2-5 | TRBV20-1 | CSASKSSGTIQETQYF
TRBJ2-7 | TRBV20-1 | CSATAWTSGTFYEQYF
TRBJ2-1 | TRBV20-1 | CSALDPVSGRANEQFF
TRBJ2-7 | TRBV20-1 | CSATSGRGALEQYF